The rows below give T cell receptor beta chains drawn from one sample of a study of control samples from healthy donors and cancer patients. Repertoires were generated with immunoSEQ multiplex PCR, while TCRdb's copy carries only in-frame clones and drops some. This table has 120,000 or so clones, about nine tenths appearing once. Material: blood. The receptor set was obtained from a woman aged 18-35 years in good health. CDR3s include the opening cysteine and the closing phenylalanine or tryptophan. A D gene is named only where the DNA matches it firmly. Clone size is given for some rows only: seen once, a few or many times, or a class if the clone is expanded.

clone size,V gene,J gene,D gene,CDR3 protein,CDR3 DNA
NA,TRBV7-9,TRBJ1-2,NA,CASSSNLGEHGYTF,TGTGCCAGCAGCTCGAACCTAGGGGAACATGGCTACACCTTC
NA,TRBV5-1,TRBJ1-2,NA,CASSLDSGQPNYGYTF,TGCGCCAGCAGCTTGGATTCCGGACAGCCTAACTATGGCTACACCTTC
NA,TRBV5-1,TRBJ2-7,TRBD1,CASSFSRDRGYEQYF,TGCGCCAGCAGCTTTTCCCGGGACAGGGGCTACGAGCAGTACTTC
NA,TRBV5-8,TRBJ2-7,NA,CASSPGGGRRGKYEQYF,TGTGCCAGCAGCCCTGGAGGGGGAAGACGGGGCAAATACGAGCAGTACTTC
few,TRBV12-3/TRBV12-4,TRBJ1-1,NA,CASSLQTIGSAFF,TGTGCCAGCAGTCTACAGACAATCGGGTCTGCTTTCTTT
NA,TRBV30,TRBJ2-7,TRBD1,CACNKGTAREYF,TGTGCCTGCAATAAAGGGACAGCACGAGAGTACTTC
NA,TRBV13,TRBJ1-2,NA,CASSLGEMRGGPNYGYTF,TGTGCCAGCAGCTTAGGCGAGATGAGGGGGGGACCTAACTATGGCTACACCTTC
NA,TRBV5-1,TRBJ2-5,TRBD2,CASSLAGTSGETQYF,TGCGCCAGCAGCTTGGCCGGGACTAGCGGAGAGACCCAGTACTTC
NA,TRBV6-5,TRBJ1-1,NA,CASSLRSATFF,TGTGCCAGCAGTCTCCGCAGCGCAACTTTCTTT
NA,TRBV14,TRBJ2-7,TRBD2,CASSQVGRNEQYF,TGTGCCAGCAGCCAAGTCGGGAGGAACGAGCAGTACTTC
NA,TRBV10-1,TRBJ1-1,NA,CASSDGTEAFF,TGCGCCAGCAGTGATGGCACTGAAGCTTTCTTT
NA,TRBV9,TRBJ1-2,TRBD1,CASSSRTGAYGYTF,TGTGCCAGCAGCAGCCGGACAGGGGCCTATGGCTACACCTTC
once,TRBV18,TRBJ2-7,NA,CASSPRDPYEQYF,TGTGCCAGCTCACCCCGTGACCCCTACGAGCAGTACTTC
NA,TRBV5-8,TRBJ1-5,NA,CATDPGGARWVSNQPQHF,TGTGCCACCGACCCGGGGGGGGCAAGGTGGGTGAGCAATCAGCCCCAGCATTTT
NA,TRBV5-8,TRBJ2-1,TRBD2,CASTLAGGPGEQFF,TGTGCCAGCACTCTGGCGGGGGGCCCGGGTGAGCAGTTCTTC
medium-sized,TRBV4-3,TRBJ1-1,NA,CASSQGDRTEAFF,TGCGCCAGCAGCCAAGGTGACCGGACAGAAGCTTTCTTT
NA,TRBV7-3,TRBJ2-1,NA,CASSLYSGDNEQFF,TGTGCCAGCAGCTTATATTCAGGGGACAATGAGCAGTTCTTC
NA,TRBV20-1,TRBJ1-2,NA,CSASEGRNYGYTF,TGCAGTGCTAGTGAGGGTCGGAACTATGGCTACACCTTC
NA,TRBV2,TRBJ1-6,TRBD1,CASSGQNNSPLHF,TGTGCCAGCTCGGGACAGAATAATTCACCCCTCCACTTT
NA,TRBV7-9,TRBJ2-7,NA,CASSSRGIIGHEQYF,TGTGCCAGCAGCAGTCGTGGGATTATAGGGCACGAGCAGTACTTC
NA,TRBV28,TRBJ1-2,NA,CASSRPPGVYGYTF,TGTGCCAGCAGTCGTCCACCCGGGGTATATGGCTACACCTTC
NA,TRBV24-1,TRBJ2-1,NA,CATGGTGNQPGHNEQFF,TGTGCCACCGGAGGGACGGGAAACCAACCGGGCCACAATGAGCAGTTCTTC
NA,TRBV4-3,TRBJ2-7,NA,CASSQDWAADYEQYF,TGCGCCAGCAGCCAAGATTGGGCCGCAGACTACGAGCAGTACTTC
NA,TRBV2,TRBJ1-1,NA,CASYRSNTEAFF,TGTGCCAGCTATAGGTCGAACACTGAAGCTTTCTTT
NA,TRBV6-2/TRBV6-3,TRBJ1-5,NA,CASSTTGLNNQPQHF,TGTGCCAGCAGTACAACCGGGCTGAACAATCAGCCCCAGCATTTT
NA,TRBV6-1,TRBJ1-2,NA,CASSEGGINYGYTF,TGTGCCAGCAGTGAAGGGGGGATTAACTATGGCTACACCTTC
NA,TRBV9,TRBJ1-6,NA,CASSVFRDLPSSYNSPLHF,TGTGCCAGCAGCGTATTCCGGGACCTCCCGAGCTCCTATAATTCACCCCTCCACTTT
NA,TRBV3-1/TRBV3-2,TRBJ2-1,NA,CASSQRDPNEQFF,TGTGCCAGCAGCCAGAGGGACCCGAATGAGCAGTTCTTC
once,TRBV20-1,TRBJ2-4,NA,CSARENIQYF,TGCAGTGCTAGAGAAAACATTCAGTACTTC
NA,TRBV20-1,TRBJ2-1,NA,CSASLTDNEQFF,TGCAGTGCTAGTTTGACTGATAATGAGCAGTTCTTC
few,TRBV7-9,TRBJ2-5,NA,CASTPEGVWETQYF,TGTGCCAGCACCCCAGAAGGGGTATGGGAGACCCAGTACTTC
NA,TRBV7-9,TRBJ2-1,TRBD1,CASRGQGMHNEQFF,TGTGCCAGCAGGGGACAGGGGATGCACAATGAGCAGTTCTTC
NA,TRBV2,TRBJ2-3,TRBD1,CASLDQGAGDTQYF,TGTGCCAGCCTAGATCAGGGGGCAGGGGATACGCAGTATTTT
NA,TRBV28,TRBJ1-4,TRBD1,CASSLKTGVEKLFF,TGTGCCAGCAGTTTAAAAACAGGGGTTGAAAAACTGTTTTTT
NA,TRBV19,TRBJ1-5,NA,CASSMAGGFSNQPQHF,TGTGCCAGTAGTATGGCGGGGGGGTTTAGCAATCAGCCCCAGCATTTT
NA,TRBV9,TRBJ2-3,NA,CASSVSGQVWSEDTQYF,TGTGCCAGCAGCGTATCCGGCCAGGTATGGAGTGAAGATACGCAGTATTTT
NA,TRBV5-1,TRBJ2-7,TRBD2,CASSLGLAGAYEQYF,TGCGCCAGCAGCTTGGGACTAGCGGGGGCCTACGAGCAGTACTTC
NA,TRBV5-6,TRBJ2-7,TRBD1,CASSLGTGIYEQYF,TGTGCCAGCAGCTTGGGGACAGGGATCTACGAGCAGTACTTC
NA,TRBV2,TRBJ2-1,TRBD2,CANLLAGVDNEQFF,TGTGCCAACCTACTAGCGGGAGTAGATAATGAGCAGTTCTTC
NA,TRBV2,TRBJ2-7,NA,CASSVGQGGAYEQYF,TGTGCCAGCAGTGTCGGACAGGGAGGGGCCTACGAGCAGTACTTC
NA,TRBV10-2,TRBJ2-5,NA,CASSESRETQYF,TGCGCCAGCAGTGAGTCTAGAGAGACCCAGTACTTC
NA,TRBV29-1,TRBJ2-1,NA,CSVGQAAGGDEQFF,TGCAGCGTTGGACAAGCTGCGGGTGGTGATGAGCAGTTCTTC
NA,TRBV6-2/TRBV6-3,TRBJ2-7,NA,CASSNPGPRYEQYF,TGTGCCAGCAGCAACCCAGGGCCCCGCTACGAGCAGTACTTC